Presented here are 3 T cell receptor beta chains from one specimen sequenced in a study of T cell changes during pregnancy in multiple sclerosis. Clones were read by immunoSEQ multiplex PCR, and TCRdb kept only the in-frame ones, dropping some. This sample has some 31,000 clones, with roughly nine tenths found just once. The source was CD4+ T cells from peripheral blood mononuclear cells, collected in the second trimester of pregnancy. These receptors were collected from a female donor in good health, enrolled as a control in a pregnancy study.

The chain joins TRBV6-5 to TRBJ1-3; no clear D gene. The V gene's germline CDR1 is MNHEY and CDR2 SVGAGI. The CDR3 covers 15 residues. The V and J ends lost 7 bases and 2 bases respectively, with 15 bases between them. CDR3 sequence (DNA): TGTGCCAGCATTCAAACCGGGATGACTGGAAACACCATATATTTT. This gives the protein CASIQTGMTGNTIYF.

The chain is built from TRBV4-1 and TRBJ1-5, with D maybe TRBD1 (6 bases). This CDR3 is built from 16 residues. Looked up from germline, CDR1 is MGHRA and CDR2 is YSYEKL. The V gene lost 1 base and the J gene lost 3 bases, with 13 bases spanning the gap. CDR3 bases: TGCGCCAGCAGCCAAGTCGAGACAGGCTACAATCAGCCCCAGCATTTT. Translation: CASSQVETGYNQPQHF.

This clone was recorded a few times. The V and J genes are TRBV4-2 and TRBJ1-1, with D uncertain. Germline V CDR1 and CDR2: LGHNA, YNFKEQ. V was pared by 0 bases and J by 3 bases, with 5 bases between. The CDR3 covers 13 residues. The CDR3 here is CASSQDRDTEAFF. CDR3 nucleotide sequence: TGTGCCAGCAGCCAAGACCGGGACACTGAAGCTTTCTTT.